This T cell receptor (beta chain) derives from a study of OX40 agonist ivuxolimab in advanced cancers. Study in general: Patients with hepatocellular carcinoma, melanoma, renal cell or head and neck cancer made up the dose-escalation patients. Partial responses occurred in Three dose-escalation patients, one with hepatocellular carcinoma and two with cutaneous melanoma. Prior checkpoint blockade (anti-PD-1, anti-PD-L1 or anti-CTLA-4) was permitted; over 30% had it. Study-wide results and limits: CD4+ T cells averaged fewer expanded clones than CD8+ T cells.

Notes on this clone: Antigen specificity is unknown.

The repertoire was sequenced with immunoSEQ multiplex PCR; TCRdb's copy has only in-frame clones and lacks some. The profile shows approximately 35,000 clones, around four fifths of them singletons. Germline trimming cut 6 bases from V and 0 bases from J; bases unmatched to any gene: 10. Germline V gene data show CDR1 as MDHEN and CDR2 as SYDVKM. The CDR3 spans 18 residues. Sequenced material: CD4+ or CD8+ T cells sorted from blood, taken in a trial of the OX40 agonist ivuxolimab. The receptor was derived from an adult with an advanced solid tumor such as melanoma, head and neck, liver or kidney cancer. This chain links TRBV28 with TRBJ2-6; TRBD2 agrees at 8 bases. The DNA for the CDR3 is TGTGCCAGCAGCGATTACGGGGGGGCTCACTCTGGGGCCAACGTCCTGACTTTC. Its translation: CASSDYGGAHSGANVLTF.